This paragraph reports one T cell receptor (beta chain). The germline V and J ends were trimmed by 2 bases and 2 bases, with 7 bases remaining between them. Germline CDR1 is KGHSH and CDR2 is LQKENI. There are 14 residues in the CDR3. Original analysis: Nucleated cell counts were estimated from reference gene primer amplification. The protocol was immunoSEQ multiplex PCR, while the TCRdb copy is restricted to in-frame clones and leaves out a portion. V, J and clone size derive from that table, while D and trimming were established from the DNA sequence. The data hold 110,000 or so clones, with approximately 80% observed a single time. This sample is part of a study of blood T cell repertoires in COVID-19. The overall study: Spain, Italy and the United States supplied samples that represented acute and convalescent COVID-19. The cDNA or gDNA used as material had been derived from T cells, B-cell-depleted T cells, or PBMCs.

Sequenced sample: peripheral blood. The clonotype was recovered from a woman between 65 and 79 years old with acute or convalescent COVID-19. The chain couples TRBV18 to TRBJ1-5; D perhaps matches TRBD1 (6 bases). In nucleotides, the CDR3 is TGTGCCAGCTCACCATCAGGGGGCAATCAGCCCCAGCATTTT. As protein: CASSPSGGNQPQHF.